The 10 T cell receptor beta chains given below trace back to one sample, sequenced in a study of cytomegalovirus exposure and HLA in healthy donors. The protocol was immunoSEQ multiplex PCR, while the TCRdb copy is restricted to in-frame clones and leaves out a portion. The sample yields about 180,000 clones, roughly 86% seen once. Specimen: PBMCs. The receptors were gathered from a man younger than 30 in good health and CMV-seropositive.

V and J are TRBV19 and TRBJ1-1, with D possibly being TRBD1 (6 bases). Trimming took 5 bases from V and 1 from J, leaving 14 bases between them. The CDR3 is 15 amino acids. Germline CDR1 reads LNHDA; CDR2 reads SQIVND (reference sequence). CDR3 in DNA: TGTGCCAGTAGTCCCAGGGACATATCGAACACTGAAGCTTTCTTT. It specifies CASSPRDISNTEAFF.

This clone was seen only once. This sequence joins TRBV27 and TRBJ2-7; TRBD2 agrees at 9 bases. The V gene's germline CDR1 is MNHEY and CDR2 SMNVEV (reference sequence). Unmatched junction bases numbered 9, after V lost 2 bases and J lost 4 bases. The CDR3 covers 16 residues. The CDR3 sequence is CASSLGTGGRAYEQYF. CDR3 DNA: TGTGCCAGCAGTTTAGGAACGGGCGGGAGGGCGTACGAGCAGTACTTC.

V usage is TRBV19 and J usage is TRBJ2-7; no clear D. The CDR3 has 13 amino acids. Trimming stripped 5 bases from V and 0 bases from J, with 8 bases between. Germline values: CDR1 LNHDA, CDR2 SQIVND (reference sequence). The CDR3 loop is CASSLYPSYEQYF. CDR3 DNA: TGTGCCAGTAGTCTATATCCCTCCTACGAGCAGTACTTC.

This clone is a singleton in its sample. The CDR3 sequence: CASSPGLGHEQYF. The CDR3 DNA sequence: TGCGCCAGCAGCCCGGGACTAGGCCACGAGCAGTACTTC. V gene TRBV4-3 combines with J gene TRBJ2-7; TRBD2 agrees at 8 bases. Trimming cost V 4 bases and J 5 bases; bases outside gene matches: 4. The CDR3 runs 13 residues. Germline CDR1 reads LGHNA; CDR2 reads YSLEER.

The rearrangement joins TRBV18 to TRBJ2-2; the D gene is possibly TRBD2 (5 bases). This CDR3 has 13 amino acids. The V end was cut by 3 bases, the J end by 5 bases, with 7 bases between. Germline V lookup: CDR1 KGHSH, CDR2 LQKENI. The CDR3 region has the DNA TGTGCCAGCTCACCCCCGGGGACCGGGGAGCTGTTTTTT. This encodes CASSPPGTGELFF.

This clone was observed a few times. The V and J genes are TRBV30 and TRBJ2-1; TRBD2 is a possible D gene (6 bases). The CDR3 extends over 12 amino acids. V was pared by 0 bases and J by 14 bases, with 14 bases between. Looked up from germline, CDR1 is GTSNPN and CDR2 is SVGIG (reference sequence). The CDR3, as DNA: TGTGCCTGGAGTGTAGGGGAGGCGAGGGAGTTCTTC. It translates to CAWSVGEAREFF. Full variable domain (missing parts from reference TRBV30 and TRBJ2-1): SQTIHQWPATLVQPVGSPLSLECTVEGTSNPNLYWYRQAAGRGLQLLFYSVGIGQISSEVPQNLSASRPQDRQFILSSKKLLLSDSGFYLCAWSVGEAREFFGPGTRLTVL.

CDR3: CASSLQGKRYGYTF. For the CDR3, the DNA is TGTGCCAGCAGCCTACAGGGGAAAAGGTATGGCTACACCTTC. J is TRBJ1-2 and V is TRBV2, with TRBD1 identical over 7 bases. The trim removed 6 bases at V and 5 bases at J, leaving 9 bases unmatched. The germline CDR1 and CDR2 sequences are SNHLY and FYNNEI. This CDR3 has 14 residues.

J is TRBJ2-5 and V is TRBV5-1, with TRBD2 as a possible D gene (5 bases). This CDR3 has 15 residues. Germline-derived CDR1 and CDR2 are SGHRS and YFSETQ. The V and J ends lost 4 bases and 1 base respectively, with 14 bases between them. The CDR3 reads CASSGQPGVQETQYF. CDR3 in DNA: TGCGCCAGCAGCGGCCAGCCCGGGGTCCAAGAGACCCAGTACTTC.

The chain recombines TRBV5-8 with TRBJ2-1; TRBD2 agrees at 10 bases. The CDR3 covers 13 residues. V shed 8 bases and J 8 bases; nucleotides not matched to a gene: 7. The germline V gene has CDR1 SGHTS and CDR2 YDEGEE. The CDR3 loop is CARSTSGIDEQFF. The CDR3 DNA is TGTGCCAGAAGTACTAGCGGGATCGATGAGCAGTTCTTC.

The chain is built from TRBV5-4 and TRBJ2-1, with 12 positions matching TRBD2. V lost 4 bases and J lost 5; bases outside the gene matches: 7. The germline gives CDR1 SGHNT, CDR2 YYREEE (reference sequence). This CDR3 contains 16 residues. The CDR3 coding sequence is TGTGCCAGCAGCCGCGAGGCTAGCGGGAGGGACAATGAGCAGTTCTTC. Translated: CASSREASGRDNEQFF.